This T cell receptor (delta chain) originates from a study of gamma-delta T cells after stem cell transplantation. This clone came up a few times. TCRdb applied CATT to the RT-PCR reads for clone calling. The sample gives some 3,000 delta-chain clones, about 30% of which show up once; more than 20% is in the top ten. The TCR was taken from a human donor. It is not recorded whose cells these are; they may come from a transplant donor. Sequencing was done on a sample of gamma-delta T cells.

The DNA of the CDR3 is TGTGCTCTTGCCCCCCCTACTGGGTTAAATTACACCGATAAACTCATCTTT. Amino acids: CALAPPTGLNYTDKLIF. This sequence joins TRDV1 and TRDJ1; the D gene is possibly TRDD3 (6 bases). CDR1 TSWWSYY and CDR2 QGS come from the germline V gene. The CDR3 contains 17 residues. The germline V and J ends were trimmed by 7 bases and 0 bases, with 21 bases remaining between them.